These T cell receptor beta chains were read from a single sample in a study of blood T cell repertoires in COVID-19. Repertoires were generated with immunoSEQ multiplex PCR, while TCRdb's copy carries only in-frame clones and drops some. The sample carries more than 85,000 clones, around 81% recorded once. The specimen sequenced was peripheral blood. These receptors all stem from a human donor in a cohort sampled during active or convalescent COVID-19. CDR3s include the opening cysteine and the closing phenylalanine or tryptophan. Fields, in order: D gene, V gene, CDR3 protein. The D gene is left open where the match is weak.

D gene: -
V gene: TRBV7-9
CDR3 protein: CASSLDGYGYTF

D gene: -
V gene: TRBV3-1/TRBV3-2
CDR3 protein: CASGVWGRAETQYF

D gene: TRBD1
V gene: TRBV6-5
CDR3 protein: CASRIEQGNYGYTF

D gene: -
V gene: TRBV9
CDR3 protein: CASSVAGASSQETQYF

D gene: TRBD1
V gene: TRBV5-1
CDR3 protein: CASSLAGDRDTGELFF

D gene: TRBD1
V gene: TRBV7-9
CDR3 protein: CATSLWGTGTGRTEAFF

D gene: TRBD2
V gene: TRBV19
CDR3 protein: CASIPTHPGRASSEQFF

D gene: -
V gene: TRBV6-5
CDR3 protein: CASSPGQGSVRGYTF

D gene: -
V gene: TRBV28
CDR3 protein: CASKVPGQSVGYTF

D gene: -
V gene: TRBV2
CDR3 protein: CASKAQGWETQYF

D gene: TRBD2
V gene: TRBV6-6
CDR3 protein: CASSSPGTSKNEQYF

D gene: -
V gene: TRBV7-6
CDR3 protein: CASSSTTGSGNTIYF

D gene: -
V gene: TRBV11-3
CDR3 protein: CASSLDKSFSTDTQYF

D gene: TRBD1
V gene: TRBV3-1/TRBV3-2
CDR3 protein: CASRNRGWGTNYGYTF

D gene: -
V gene: TRBV29-1
CDR3 protein: CSVDDRRGAFF

D gene: -
V gene: TRBV18
CDR3 protein: CASARDSSNEQFF

D gene: -
V gene: TRBV2
CDR3 protein: CASSGLLSTGELFF

D gene: -
V gene: TRBV19
CDR3 protein: CASSIYRWAGSPLHF

D gene: TRBD2
V gene: TRBV27
CDR3 protein: CASSLTLAGGPGEQYF

D gene: -
V gene: TRBV27
CDR3 protein: CASSLRRHPTLLEHF

D gene: TRBD1
V gene: TRBV5-4
CDR3 protein: CASSGQDRENEQFF

D gene: -
V gene: TRBV3-1/TRBV3-2
CDR3 protein: CASSQNRGSQVQFF

D gene: -
V gene: TRBV4-2
CDR3 protein: CASSRPGSYNEQFF

D gene: -
V gene: TRBV1
CDR3 protein: CTSRRCDTQYF

D gene: TRBD2
V gene: TRBV4-1
CDR3 protein: CASSQDFVRLAGGSGYNEQFF

D gene: TRBD2
V gene: TRBV9
CDR3 protein: CASSVVGASGVQQFF

D gene: TRBD2
V gene: TRBV10-3
CDR3 protein: CATKLAGESVEQFF

D gene: -
V gene: TRBV30
CDR3 protein: CAWRGGGYLNTGELFF

D gene: TRBD2
V gene: TRBV6-2/TRBV6-3
CDR3 protein: CASSYPTRGGPTDTQYF

D gene: TRBD1
V gene: TRBV5-1
CDR3 protein: CASRISGTGGDEQFF

D gene: TRBD2
V gene: TRBV19
CDR3 protein: CASTPTSGGRGVYNEQFF

D gene: -
V gene: TRBV5-1
CDR3 protein: CASSLAVNTGELFF

D gene: TRBD2
V gene: TRBV18
CDR3 protein: CASSPREVSAGGNEQFF

D gene: TRBD1
V gene: TRBV5-4
CDR3 protein: CASSLRQGAGELFF

D gene: -
V gene: TRBV28
CDR3 protein: CASSQDYPTNYGYTF

D gene: TRBD2
V gene: TRBV4-3
CDR3 protein: CASSQGLAGSSYNEQFF

D gene: TRBD2
V gene: TRBV5-4
CDR3 protein: CASSFTSGGAKNIQYF

D gene: -
V gene: TRBV19
CDR3 protein: CASLDRVTAEAFF

D gene: -
V gene: TRBV7-8
CDR3 protein: CASSPRLREQDGYTF

D gene: TRBD1
V gene: TRBV5-1
CDR3 protein: CASSLGGRGQVETQYF

D gene: -
V gene: TRBV10-3
CDR3 protein: CAISARGTDRNTEAFF

D gene: -
V gene: TRBV29-1
CDR3 protein: CSVENPGVGGYTF

D gene: -
V gene: TRBV7-2
CDR3 protein: CASRRTGSSYNEQFF

D gene: -
V gene: TRBV6-4
CDR3 protein: CASSDPPGRAYEQYF

D gene: -
V gene: TRBV18
CDR3 protein: CASSPSGTSPSGNTIYF